The 2 T cell receptor beta chains reported below all come from one sample, sequenced in a study of blood T cells in healthy people across ages. Using a J-beta primer mix together with a sample-barcoded 5' primer, a second PCR was run for roughly 7 to 11 cycles. Each CDR3 protein is one row after TCRdb ran MiXCR on the 5' RACE reads. The sample holds hundreds of thousands of distinct CDR3 sequences, about 30% seen once. Sequencing was carried out using blood. The origin of the receptors is a woman older than 75 in good health.

This clonotype has just one count. An end of the junction does not agree with germline; a read error may underlie this. The chain is built from TRBV7-9 and TRBJ2-1; D gene ambiguous. CDR3 length equals 14 residues. The germline V gene has CDR1 SEHNR and CDR2 FQNEAQ (reference sequence). Written as DNA, the CDR3 is TGCGCCAGCAGCCCCCGGTCGGAATCCTACGAGCAGTTCTTC. Translation gives CASSPRSESYEQFF.

The sample holds many counts of this clonotype. This rearrangement joins TRBV5-5 to TRBJ2-7; D possibly corresponds to TRBD2 (6 bases). The V and J ends lost 0 bases and 2 bases respectively, with 18 bases between them. The CDR3 is 17 residues long. The V gene's germline CDR1 is SGHKS and CDR2 YYEKEE (reference sequence). DNA for the CDR3: TGTGCCAGCAGCTTGGATTGGAGGGCGGCTTCGACCTACGAGCAGTACTTC. Protein product: CASSLDWRAASTYEQYF.